This paragraph reports one T cell receptor (beta chain). Its antigen is not known. This record belongs to a study of cytomegalovirus exposure and HLA in healthy donors. Whole-study results and caveats: The classifier was said to identify cytomegalovirus status with high specificity and sensitivity.

Assay used: immunoSEQ multiplex PCR; TCRdb lists only in-frame clones, some missing. This sample carries about 130,000 clones, about 88% of them seen once, and the ten largest clones take roughly 9.3%. Germline lookup yields CDR1 SGHNT and CDR2 YYREEE (reference sequence). The V end was cut by 3 bases, the J end by 4 bases, with 14 bases between. The CDR3 consists of 15 residues. This clonotype was obtained from a woman aged 18-29 years in good health and CMV-seropositive. Sequencing used PBMCs. The V and J genes are TRBV5-4 and TRBJ2-1, with D possibly being TRBD2 (5 bases). Here the CDR3 DNA reads TGTGCCAGCAGCTGGCCCGCGGGCGGTTACAATGAGCAGTTCTTC. It encodes CASSWPAGGYNEQFF.